The 11 T cell receptor beta chains presented below share a single source sample, sequenced in a study of blood T cell repertoires in COVID-19. The repertoire was sequenced with immunoSEQ multiplex PCR; TCRdb's copy has only in-frame clones and lacks some. The table has approximately 250,000 clones, over 80% seen once. Sequenced material: peripheral blood. These receptors were taken from a woman between 65 and 79 years old with COVID-19, enrolled during active disease.

The CDR3 loop reads CASSLTSDNTGELFF. CDR3 DNA sequence: TGTGCCAGCAGCCTTACTAGCGATAACACCGGGGAGCTGTTTTTT. The rearrangement links TRBV2 to TRBJ2-2, with 7 bases fitting TRBD2. Germline V CDR1 and CDR2: SNHLY, FYNNEI. This CDR3 is built from 15 residues. V lost 6 bases and J lost 2; bases outside the gene matches: 6. The whole variable domain, filled in from reference TRBV2 and TRBJ2-2, reads EPEVTQTPSHQVTQMGQEVILRCVPISNHLYFYWYRQILGQKVEFLVSFYNNEISEKSEIFDDQFSVERPDGSNFTLKIRSTKLEDSAMYFCASSLTSDNTGELFFGEGSRLTVL.

The rearrangement uses TRBV27 and TRBJ1-5, with TRBD1 as a possible D gene (6 bases). Germline CDR1 MNHEY, CDR2 SMNVEV (reference sequence). The germline V and J ends were trimmed by 4 bases and 9 bases, with 16 bases remaining between them. This CDR3 is built from 14 residues. DNA for the CDR3: TGTGCCAGCAGTTCATCCATCCAGGGGCGGCCCCAGCATTTT. Translating gives CASSSSIQGRPQHF.

CDR3 bases: TGTGCCAGCTCAACAGGGAATGAAAAACTGTTTTTT. Encoded protein: CASSTGNEKLFF. The gene calls are TRBV18 and TRBJ1-4; D might be TRBD1 (6 bases). The V end lost 5 bases, the J end lost 5 bases, and 6 bases lay between the germline ends. Germline V gene lookup returns CDR1 KGHSH and CDR2 LQKENI. This CDR3 has 12 residues.

The chain recombines TRBV5-1 with TRBJ2-3, with 8 bases lining up with TRBD1. V lost 4 bases, J lost 4 bases, and 11 bases stayed unmatched. Germline-derived CDR1 and CDR2 are SGHRS and YFSETQ. The CDR3 sequence is 16 residues long. The CDR3 nucleotides are TGCGCCAGCAGCGCCCGACAGGGGTTAGAATCAGATACGCAGTATTTT. It translates to CASSARQGLESDTQYF.

This clone was found many times. V usage is TRBV4-3 and J usage is TRBJ1-1; 10 nucleotides agree with TRBD1. The CDR3 is 17 residues long. The V gene end was trimmed by 2 bases and the J gene end by 3 bases; junction bases not matched to a gene: 9. CDR1 is LGHNA, CDR2 YSLEER, per germline. The CDR3 loop reads CASSQSMVGQGHTEAFF. The CDR3 DNA is TGCGCCAGCAGCCAATCGATGGTGGGACAGGGGCACACTGAAGCTTTCTTT.

Here the CDR3 reads CASSLEQGPVGANVLTF. In DNA form, the CDR3 reads TGTGCCAGCAGCTTGGAACAGGGGCCAGTCGGGGCCAACGTCCTGACTTTC. The rearrangement joins TRBV5-5 to TRBJ2-6; 7 bases are a match to TRBD1. The junction had 7 bases not matched to a gene; V was cut back by 0 bases and J by 4 bases. Germline CDR1 and CDR2: SGHKS and YYEKEE (reference sequence). The CDR3 spans 17 residues.

This clone turned up a few times. In nucleotides, the CDR3 is TGTGCCAGCAGCTTACAGGATGAAGCTTTCTTT. Amino acids: CASSLQDEAFF. The J gene is TRBJ1-1, the V gene TRBV11-2; D gene ambiguous. From germline, CDR1 is SGHAT and CDR2 FQNNGV. V was cut by 2 bases and J by 7 bases, with 5 bases left in between. There are 11 residues in the CDR3.

V usage is TRBV29-1 and J usage is TRBJ2-1; TRBD1 matches at 11 bases. Trimming cost V 1 base and J 1 base; bases outside gene matches: 3. CDR1 and CDR2 from the germline V gene are SQVTM and ANQGSEA. The CDR3 extends over 16 amino acids. As DNA, the CDR3 is TGCAGCGTTGAAGCAGGGACAGGGGGTTCCTACAATGAGCAGTTCTTC. Its protein product is CSVEAGTGGSYNEQFF.

The chain recombines TRBV19 with TRBJ1-5; D gene unclear. CDR3 length equals 13 residues. The ends were cut back, 4 bases at V and 8 bases at J, with 12 bases in the middle. The germline V gene has CDR1 LNHDA and CDR2 SQIVND (reference sequence). CDR3 coding DNA: TGTGCCAGTAGTACGGGTGGCCTCAAGCCCCAGCATTTT. Protein sequence: CASSTGGLKPQHF.

This sequence joins TRBV4-1 and TRBJ1-4, with TRBD1 matching 9 bases. Germline V gene data show CDR1 as MGHRA and CDR2 as YSYEKL. The CDR3 has 15 amino acids. After removal of 1 base from V and 15 bases from J, the junction contained 12 bases not matched to a gene. The CDR3 bases are TGCGCCAGCAGCCAAGTGTTAACAGGGGGCTGGTTGTTGTTTTTT. This sequence encodes CASSQVLTGGWLLFF.

V and J are TRBV27 and TRBJ1-2; D unresolved. CDR3 length: 15 amino acids. Germline V gene data show CDR1 as MNHEY and CDR2 as SMNVEV (reference sequence). Trimming cost V 6 bases and J 4 bases, with 18 bases left between them. CDR3 region: CASRPPSTSGYGYTF. DNA for the CDR3: TGTGCCAGCAGACCCCCGTCAACGTCCGGCTATGGCTACACCTTC.